This TCR beta chain was identified in a study of T cell repertoires in cytomegalovirus infection. Turning to the study itself: Indications came from public TCR beta signatures; they pointed to CMV infection and to a matching HLA type.

As for this clonotype: Its antigen remains unidentified.

One entry per CDR3 protein, called by TCRdb with MiXCR from the reads. The sample yields hundreds of thousands of distinct CDR3 sequences, roughly 42% seen once. This CDR3 has 19 amino acids. J gave up 4 bases and V 5 bases, and 16 bases lay outside the gene matches. Germline V gene data show CDR1 as SGHTA and CDR2 as FQGNSA. The starting material was cultured PBMCs, obtained from culture after CMV antigen stimulation. This TCR was recovered from a human donor in good health (CMV status not recorded). Some clones in this sample may be carry-over from other donors' samples. The chain recombines TRBV7-2 with TRBJ2-3; 12 bases fit TRBD2. CDR3 nucleotides: TGTGCCAGCAGCAACAGACCCCGTTTACTAGCGGGGGGTGCAGATACGCAGTATTTT. This encodes CASSNRPRLLAGGADTQYF.